The source of this T cell receptor (beta chain) is a study of shared clonotypes between healthy human individuals (dated by TCRdb to between 2020 and 2021). About the full investigation: The cohort included a few men and a couple of women between 18 and 49 years of age. Per donor, three plates each were used for CD4 naive and CD4 memory, two for CD8 naive, and one for CD8 memory. To estimate repertoire size and how much clonotype sharing occurs between individuals, the study deeply sequenced the blood TCR repertoires of five or six healthy adults. To increase sequencing depth and limit assay-specific biases, different laboratories used diverse techniques to prepare libraries and sequence TCR repertoires. Leukapheresis yielded between about 0.94 and 8.9 billion PBMCs per donor. Broad study findings and their caveats: Based on pairwise subsampling, the degree of clonotype sharing among donors was expected to be affected by sequencing depth. Sampling was limited to blood, and TCR repertoires in tissue likely differ from TCR repertoires in blood. Rarefaction of sorted-subset datasets indicated incomplete sequencing despite the large sequencing depth. Compared with non-shared clonotypes, clonotypes shared by all four sorted-subset donors had higher generation probabilities. Because the study included only a small number of donors, the genetic and exposure-history diversity represented was limited. Estimated clonotype richness was generally larger for naive than for memory subsets. Across a few donors, roughly 5.4% of naive CD4, approximately 3.6% of naive CD8, 2% to 2.5% of memory CD4, and 0.4% to 0.45% of memory CD8 clonotypes were shared.

Germline trimming amounts to 7 bases on V and 9 bases on J, with 6 as the count of junction bases outside the gene matches. Including cysteine and phenylalanine, the CDR3 has 11 amino acids. CDR3 DNA is the only sequence kept; it has 33 bases, read in frame from the first base. In the germline V gene, CDR1 corresponds to SQVTM and CDR2 to ANQGSEA. Donors were healthy HIV-negative adults with no recently reported acute infections or vaccinations. All donors were Caucasian adults living in Nashville, Tennessee, USA. Magnetic negative selection was used to enrich CD4+ T cells, after which naive cells were positively selected on CD45RA and the negative fraction became the memory subset. Blood was obtained by leukapheresis, after which PBMCs were separated by Ficoll-Histopaque density gradient centrifugation and cryopreserved in liquid nitrogen vapor phase. Purity and quantity of every magnetically sorted T cell population were checked by analytical flow cytometry. Genomic DNA was isolated from each sorted fraction and quantified by UV absorbance on a Nanodrop 2000c.

TCR CDR3 regions were amplified from genomic DNA by multiplex PCR using the deep immunoSEQ assay. Extracted genomic DNA from each cell subset was spread evenly across all wells of several immunoSEQ 96-well plates, with each plate serving as a replicate. Each replicate PCR for sorted subsets received roughly 0.2 ug genomic DNA, equal to about 29,000 T cell genomes. The purified libraries were quantified using a Qubit 3.0 fluorometer, sized with a Bioanalyzer 2100, and then quantified again using the KAPA Library Quantification kit. Each immunoSEQ 96-well plate was sequenced on its own single-read 150-cycle Illumina NextSeq 550 flow cell. The published analysis was carried out like this. Because the immunoSEQ output held only junctional sequences and lacked quality scores, the filtering could not match the filtering applied to full-length reads. Sequences were annotated with PyIR, a Python wrapper for IgBLAST v1.9, using IMGT germline references to assign V/J genes and CDR3. Any read was removed if the V/J assignment was weak (E-value above 1e-6), the CDR3 was missing, or the read contained stop codons, out-of-frame junctions, or ambiguous translated residues. V3J clonotypes were defined as sequences sharing the same inferred V gene, J gene, and CDR3 amino acid sequence. The percentage overlap between two repertoires was calculated by dividing the number of shared unique clonotypes by the size of the smaller repertoire. Richness of each repertoire was evaluated using RTK rarefaction, the Chao1 estimator, and Recon v2.1 estimates of unobserved clonotypes. OLGA was used to compute generation probabilities for all TCRbeta clonotypes that the gDNA method yielded from four donors. TCRdb provides this immuneACCESS table in a form limited to in-frame rearrangements. Some clones are lacking; in checked studies, under half of them reflect an unresolved V gene, and why the rest are absent is not known. V, J and clone size reflect that table, while D and trimming were determined from the DNA. This sample has roughly 2 million clones in its table, and around 95% of those were observed once. The leading ten clones occupy 0.1% to 0.15% of the sample.

To note about this clone: What antigen it recognizes has not been identified. Base-call qualities are not available, and no considerably larger clone is one nucleotide away.

The clonotype originates from a man between 18 and 35 years old in good health. Sequencing was performed on naive CD4+ T cells sorted from blood. The cell subset or site label on this specimen signifies: CD45RA+ positively selected. The chain is made from TRBV29-1 and TRBJ2-7; 10 bases in between match TRBD1. The nucleotide sequence is given as TGCAGCGCCGGGACAGGGGAAGTGCAGTACTTC. It codes for CSAGTGEVQYF.